This TCR beta chain was profiled in a study of sequential checkpoint blockade in melanoma. About the research overall: TCRbeta immunosequencing was performed on DNA from 91 pretreatment melanoma tumor samples.

This clone came up a few times. Produced via immunoSEQ multiplex PCR; TCRdb's table is partial and in-frame only. The sample lists about 5,000 clones, around 25% seen once, with about 9% in the top ten. The CDR3 length is 14 residues. The treatment was: randomized to nivolumab then ipilimumab (arm A) or the reverse (arm B). The source of this sequence is a human donor with melanoma. The material was tumor tissue (inferred from file names), obtained from a patient given nivolumab and ipilimumab in sequence. The V gene is TRBV7-5, the J gene TRBJ2-1; whether TRBD1, the table's D call, matches the DNA was not checked. TRBV7-5 represents a pseudogene. In DNA form, the CDR3 reads TGTGCCAGCAGCTCGACAGGGGCCGACAATGAGCAGTTCTTC. Translation gives CASSSTGADNEQFF.